The rows below give T cell receptor beta chains drawn from one sample of a study of CD8+ T cells in alopecia areata. Data came from immunoSEQ multiplex PCR; TCRdb stores just in-frame clones and leaves some out. The sample lists 69,000 or so clones, 50% to 75% occurring once. Specimen: CD8+ T cells sorted from blood, collected at week 0. All receptors derive from a human donor with alopecia areata. Each CDR3 is given with its conserved first and last residue. A D gene is named only where the DNA matches it firmly.

v_gene: TRBV29-1; d_gene: TRBD2; j_gene: TRBJ2-3; CDR3aa: CSVVWRGRDTQYF
v_gene: TRBV29-1; d_gene: .; j_gene: TRBJ2-7; CDR3aa: CSVVTGLGEQYF
v_gene: TRBV27; d_gene: .; j_gene: TRBJ1-1; CDR3aa: CASRLFGGMNTEAFF
v_gene: TRBV2; d_gene: .; j_gene: TRBJ2-7; CDR3aa: CASSFRGGAYEQYF
v_gene: TRBV2; d_gene: .; j_gene: TRBJ2-5; CDR3aa: CATSGRATNQETQYF
v_gene: TRBV13; d_gene: .; j_gene: TRBJ1-2; CDR3aa: CASSRGWGETGYTF
v_gene: TRBV29-1; d_gene: TRBD1; j_gene: TRBJ1-1; CDR3aa: CSVRQGPTEAFF
v_gene: TRBV7-9; d_gene: .; j_gene: TRBJ2-1; CDR3aa: CASSLSSYNEQFF
v_gene: TRBV9; d_gene: TRBD1; j_gene: TRBJ2-5; CDR3aa: CASSVGGQGMETQYF
v_gene: TRBV5-4; d_gene: .; j_gene: TRBJ1-2; CDR3aa: CASSLLVSSYGYTF
v_gene: TRBV5-1; d_gene: .; j_gene: TRBJ2-5; CDR3aa: CASSLEGGAQETQYF
v_gene: TRBV6-4; d_gene: .; j_gene: TRBJ1-2; CDR3aa: CASSRYLNGYTF
v_gene: TRBV6-5; d_gene: .; j_gene: TRBJ2-5; CDR3aa: CASSYSTMGQETQYF
v_gene: TRBV5-1; d_gene: .; j_gene: TRBJ2-4; CDR3aa: CASSGEGKNIQYF
v_gene: TRBV25-1; d_gene: .; j_gene: TRBJ2-5; CDR3aa: CASREDWGDQETQYF
v_gene: TRBV27; d_gene: .; j_gene: TRBJ2-1; CDR3aa: CASRPTATSSYNEQFF
v_gene: TRBV29-1; d_gene: TRBD1; j_gene: TRBJ1-2; CDR3aa: CSAGQALYGYTF
v_gene: TRBV13; d_gene: .; j_gene: TRBJ1-2; CDR3aa: CASSLEGGGYTF
v_gene: TRBV23-1; d_gene: .; j_gene: TRBJ1-2; CDR3aa: CASSQSRGFLPNYGYTF
v_gene: TRBV5-1; d_gene: .; j_gene: TRBJ2-7; CDR3aa: CASSHDRSYEQYF
v_gene: TRBV4-1; d_gene: .; j_gene: TRBJ2-6; CDR3aa: CASSLGANVLTF
v_gene: TRBV20-1; d_gene: .; j_gene: TRBJ2-1; CDR3aa: CSAKHEQFF
v_gene: TRBV9; d_gene: .; j_gene: TRBJ2-1; CDR3aa: CASSTQDSRYNEQFF
v_gene: TRBV4-1; d_gene: TRBD2; j_gene: TRBJ2-2; CDR3aa: CASSQGLAGPGELFF